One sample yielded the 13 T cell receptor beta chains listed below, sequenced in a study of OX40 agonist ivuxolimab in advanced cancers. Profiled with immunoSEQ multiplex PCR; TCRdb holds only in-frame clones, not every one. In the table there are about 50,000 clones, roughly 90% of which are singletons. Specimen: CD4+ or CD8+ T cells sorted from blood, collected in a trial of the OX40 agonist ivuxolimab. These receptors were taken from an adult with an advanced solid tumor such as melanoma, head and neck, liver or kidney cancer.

The CDR3 loop reads CASSTGTGGGTDTQYF. In nucleotides, the CDR3 is TGTGCCAGTAGTACCGGGACAGGCGGAGGGACAGATACGCAGTATTTT. The chain employs TRBV19 and TRBJ2-3; 8 bases line up with TRBD1. The germline CDR1 and CDR2 sequences are LNHDA and SQIVND (reference sequence). The CDR3 loop spans 16 amino acids. J was trimmed by 3 bases and V by 4 bases; bases with no gene match: 9.

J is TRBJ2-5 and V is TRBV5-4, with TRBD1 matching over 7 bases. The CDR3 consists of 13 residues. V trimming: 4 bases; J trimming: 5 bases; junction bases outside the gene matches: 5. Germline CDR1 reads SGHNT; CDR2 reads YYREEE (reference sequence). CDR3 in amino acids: CASSLDRRETQYF. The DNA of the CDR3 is TGTGCCAGCAGCCTGGACAGGCGTGAGACCCAGTACTTC.

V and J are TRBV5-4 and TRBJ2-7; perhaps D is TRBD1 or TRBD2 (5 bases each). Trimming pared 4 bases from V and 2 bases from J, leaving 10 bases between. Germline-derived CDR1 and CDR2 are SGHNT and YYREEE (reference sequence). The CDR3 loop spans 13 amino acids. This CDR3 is CASSGGDPYEQYF. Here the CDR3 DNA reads TGTGCCAGCAGCGGGGGAGATCCCTACGAGCAGTACTTC.

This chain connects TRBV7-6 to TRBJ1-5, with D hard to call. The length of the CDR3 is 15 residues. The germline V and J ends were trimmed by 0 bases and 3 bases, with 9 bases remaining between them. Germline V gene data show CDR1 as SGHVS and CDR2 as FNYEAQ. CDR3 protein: CASSLAPAPNQPQHF. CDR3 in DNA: TGTGCCAGCAGCTTAGCCCCGGCCCCCAATCAGCCCCAGCATTTT.

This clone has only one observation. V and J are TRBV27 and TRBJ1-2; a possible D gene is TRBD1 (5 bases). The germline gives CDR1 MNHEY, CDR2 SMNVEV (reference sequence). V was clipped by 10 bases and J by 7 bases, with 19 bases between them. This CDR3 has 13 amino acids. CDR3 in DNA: TGTGCCACCCATCAGAGGGGTCGGGGTGGCTACACCTTC. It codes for CATHQRGRGGYTF.

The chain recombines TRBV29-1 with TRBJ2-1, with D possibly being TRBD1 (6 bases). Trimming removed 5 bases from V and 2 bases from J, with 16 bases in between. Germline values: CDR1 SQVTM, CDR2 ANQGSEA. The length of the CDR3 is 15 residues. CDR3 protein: CSVRTRGQPYNEQFF. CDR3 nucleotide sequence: TGCAGCGTTAGGACCAGGGGCCAGCCCTACAATGAGCAGTTCTTC.

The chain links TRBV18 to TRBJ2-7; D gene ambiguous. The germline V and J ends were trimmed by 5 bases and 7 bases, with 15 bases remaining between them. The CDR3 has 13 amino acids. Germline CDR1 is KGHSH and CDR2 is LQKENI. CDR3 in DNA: TGTGCCAGCTCAGATATCGCCCAGATGGAGCAGTACTTC. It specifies CASSDIAQMEQYF.

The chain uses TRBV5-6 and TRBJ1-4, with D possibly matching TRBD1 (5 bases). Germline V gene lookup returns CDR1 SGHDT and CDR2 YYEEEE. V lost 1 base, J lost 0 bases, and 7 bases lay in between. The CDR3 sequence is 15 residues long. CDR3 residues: CASSLLTATNEKLFF. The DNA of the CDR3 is TGTGCCAGCAGCTTGCTGACAGCAACTAATGAAAAACTGTTTTTT.

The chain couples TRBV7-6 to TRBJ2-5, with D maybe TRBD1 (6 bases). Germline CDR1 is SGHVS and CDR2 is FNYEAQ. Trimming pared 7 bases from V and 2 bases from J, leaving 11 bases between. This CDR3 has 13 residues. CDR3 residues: CASNGQPQETQYF. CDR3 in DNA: TGTGCCAGCAATGGACAGCCACAAGAGACCCAGTACTTC.

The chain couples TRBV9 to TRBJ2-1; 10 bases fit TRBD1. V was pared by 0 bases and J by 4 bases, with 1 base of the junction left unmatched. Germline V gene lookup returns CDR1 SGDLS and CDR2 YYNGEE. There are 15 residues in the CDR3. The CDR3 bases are TGTGCCAGCAGCGTAGGGGACAGGGGATACAATGAGCAGTTCTTC. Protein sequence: CASSVGDRGYNEQFF.

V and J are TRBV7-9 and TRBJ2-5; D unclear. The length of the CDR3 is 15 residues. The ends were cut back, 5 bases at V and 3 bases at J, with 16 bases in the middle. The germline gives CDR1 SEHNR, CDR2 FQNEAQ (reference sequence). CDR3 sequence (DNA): TGTGCCAGCAGCCCCAGACGGTCCGACGAAGAGACCCAGTACTTC. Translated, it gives CASSPRRSDEETQYF.

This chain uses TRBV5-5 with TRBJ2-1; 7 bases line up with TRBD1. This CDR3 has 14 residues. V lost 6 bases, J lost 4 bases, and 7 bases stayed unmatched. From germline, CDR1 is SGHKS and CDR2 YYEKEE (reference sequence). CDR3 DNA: TGTGCCAGCAACCCGGGACAGAATTACAATGAGCAGTTCTTC. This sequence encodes CASNPGQNYNEQFF.

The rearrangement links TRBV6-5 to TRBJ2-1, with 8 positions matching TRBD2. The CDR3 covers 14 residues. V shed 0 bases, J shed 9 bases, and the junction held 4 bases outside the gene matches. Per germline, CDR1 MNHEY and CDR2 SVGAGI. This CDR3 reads CASSYSDSGIEQFF. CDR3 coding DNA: TGTGCCAGCAGTTACTCTGATAGCGGGATTGAGCAGTTCTTC.